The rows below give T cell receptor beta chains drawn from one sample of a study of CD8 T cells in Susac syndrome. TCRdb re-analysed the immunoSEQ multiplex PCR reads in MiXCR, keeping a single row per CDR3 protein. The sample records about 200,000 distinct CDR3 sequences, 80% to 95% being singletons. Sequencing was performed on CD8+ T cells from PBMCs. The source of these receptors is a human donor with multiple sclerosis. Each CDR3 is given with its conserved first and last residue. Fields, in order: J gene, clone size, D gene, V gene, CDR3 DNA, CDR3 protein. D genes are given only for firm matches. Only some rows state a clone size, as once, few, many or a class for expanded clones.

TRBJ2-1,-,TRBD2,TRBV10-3,TGTGCCATCAGTGGCGCCCCGACCGGGACTAGCTCCTACAATGAGCAGTTCTTC,CAISGAPTGTSSYNEQFF
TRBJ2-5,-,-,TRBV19,TGTGCCAGTAGTGACAGTACCGAAGAGACCCAGTACTTC,CASSDSTEETQYF
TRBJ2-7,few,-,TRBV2,TGTGCCAGCAGTGAAAGCCCAGAGCAGTACTTC,CASSESPEQYF
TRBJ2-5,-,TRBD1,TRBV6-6,TGTGCCAGCAGATCCGACAGGGAGATCTACAGTAACTTC,CASRSDREIYSNF
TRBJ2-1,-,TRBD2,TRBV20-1,TGCAGTGCTAAGAAGGTCCGGGAGGTATTGAATGAGCAGTTCTTC,CSAKKVREVLNEQFF
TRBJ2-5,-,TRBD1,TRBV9,TGTGCCAGCAGCGTAGGGTGGGACAGGGTAAAAGAGACCCAGTACTTC,CASSVGWDRVKETQYF
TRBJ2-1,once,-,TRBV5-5,TGTGCCAGCAGCTTAATCAGGGAGCAGTTCTTC,CASSLIREQFF
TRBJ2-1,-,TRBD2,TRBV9,TGTGCCAGCAGCCTTCGGACTAGCGGGAGTAACTACAATGAGCAGTTCTTC,CASSLRTSGSNYNEQFF
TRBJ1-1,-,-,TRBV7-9,TGTGCCAGCAGCTTAGTCCAGGGCGGCGCTGAAGCTTTCTTT,CASSLVQGGAEAFF
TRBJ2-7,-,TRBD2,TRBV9,TGTGCCAGCAGCGTGGTAGCGGGAGCTCGCGAGCAGTACTTC,CASSVVAGAREQYF
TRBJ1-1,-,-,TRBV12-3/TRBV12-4,TGTGCCAGCAGTTTAACTAGGGCGAACACTGAAGCTTTCTTT,CASSLTRANTEAFF
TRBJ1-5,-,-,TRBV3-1,TGTGCCAGCAGCAGTCGCCCCGGGGCACATCAGCCCCAGCATTTT,CASSSRPGAHQPQHF
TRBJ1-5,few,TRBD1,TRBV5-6,TGTGCCAGCAGCTTACAGGGGGATCAGCCCCAGCATTTT,CASSLQGDQPQHF
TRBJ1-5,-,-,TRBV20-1,TGCAGTGCTAGAGACGGCGGCAGGGATAATCAGCCCCAGCATTTT,CSARDGGRDNQPQHF
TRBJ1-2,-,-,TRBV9,TGTGCCAGCCGGGGTAACTATGGCTACACCTTC,CASRGNYGYTF
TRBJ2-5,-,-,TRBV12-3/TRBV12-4,TGTGCCAGCAGTTCCATGGGGATTAGAGAGACCCAGTACTTC,CASSSMGIRETQYF
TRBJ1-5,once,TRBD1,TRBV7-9,TGTGCCAGCAGCTTATCTGGCAGGGGACAGGAACAGCCCCAGCATTTT,CASSLSGRGQEQPQHF
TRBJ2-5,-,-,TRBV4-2,TGTGCCAGCAGCCAAGATAGGGTAGGAGAGACCCAGTACTTC,CASSQDRVGETQYF
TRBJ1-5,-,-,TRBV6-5,TGTGCCAGCAGTTACGGAGGAGGCAATCAGCCCCAGCATTTT,CASSYGGGNQPQHF
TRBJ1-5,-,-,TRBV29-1,TGCAGCGTTCAGGCGGCGGGTCACAATCAGCCCCAGCATTTT,CSVQAAGHNQPQHF
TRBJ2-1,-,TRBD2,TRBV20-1,TGCAGTGCTGTGGGCCTGACTAGCGGGGGCTCCTACAATGAGCAGTTCTTC,CSAVGLTSGGSYNEQFF
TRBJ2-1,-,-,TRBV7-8,TGTGCCAGCAGCTTAGAAGCGGGTGGACTCCACAATGAGCAGTTCTTC,CASSLEAGGLHNEQFF
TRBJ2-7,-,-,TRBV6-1,TGTGCCAGCAGTGAAGTTTACAGACACTACGAGCAGTACTTC,CASSEVYRHYEQYF
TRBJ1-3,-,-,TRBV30,TGTGCCTGGAGCTACCGGGGGGTTGGAAACACCATATATTTT,CAWSYRGVGNTIYF
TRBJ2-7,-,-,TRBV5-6,TGTGCCAGCAGCAAAGGGCCCGTCTACGAGCAGTACTTC,CASSKGPVYEQYF
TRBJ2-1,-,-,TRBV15,TGTGCCACCAGCACGGCTAGCGATGAGCAGTTCTTC,CATSTASDEQFF
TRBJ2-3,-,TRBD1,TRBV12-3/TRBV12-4,TGTGCCAGCACCGGACAGGGATCAGATACGCAGTATTTT,CASTGQGSDTQYF
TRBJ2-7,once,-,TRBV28,TGTGCCAGCAGCGGGGGCGTCTACGAGCAGTACTTC,CASSGGVYEQYF
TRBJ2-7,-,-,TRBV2,TGTGCCAGCAGTGGGGAAGGGAATCCCTCCTACGAGCAGTACTTC,CASSGEGNPSYEQYF
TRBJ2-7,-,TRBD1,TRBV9,TGTGCCAGCAGCGTCACAGGGGCCCACGAGCAGTACTTC,CASSVTGAHEQYF
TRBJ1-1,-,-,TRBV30,TGTGCCTGGAGTGTCTCGAACACTGAAGCTTTCTTT,CAWSVSNTEAFF
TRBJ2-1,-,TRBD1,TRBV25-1,TGTGCCAGCAGTGGTGGGACAGCCTACAATGAGCAGTTCTTC,CASSGGTAYNEQFF
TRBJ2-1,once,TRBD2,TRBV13,TGTGCCAGCAGCTCTAGGGCGGGACTAGCACGACACAATGAGCAGTTCTTC,CASSSRAGLARHNEQFF
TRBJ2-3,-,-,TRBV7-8,TGTGCCAGCAGCTTAAGCCCAGCACCAGATACGCAGTATTTT,CASSLSPAPDTQYF
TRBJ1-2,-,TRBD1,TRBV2,TGTGCCAGCAGTGAGAGCCGGGACAGCTATGGCTACACCTTC,CASSESRDSYGYTF
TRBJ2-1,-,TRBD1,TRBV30,TGTGCCTGGAGTGCAGACAGGGCTGAGCAGTTCTTC,CAWSADRAEQFF
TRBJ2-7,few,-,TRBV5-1,TGCGCCAGCAGCTTGGGGGGCAGTACCTACGAGCAGTACTTC,CASSLGGSTYEQYF
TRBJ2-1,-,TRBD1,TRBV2,TGTGCCAGCAGTGTGGGCAGACAGGGACCCTACAATGAGCAGTTCTTC,CASSVGRQGPYNEQFF
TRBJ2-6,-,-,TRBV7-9,TGTGCCAGCAGCTTCAAGGGAGTCTCTGGGGCCAACGTCCTGACTTTC,CASSFKGVSGANVLTF
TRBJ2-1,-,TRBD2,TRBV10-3,TGTGCCATCAGTGAGTTGTGGACTAGCGAGGAGGGCTACAATGAGCAGTTCTTC,CAISELWTSEEGYNEQFF
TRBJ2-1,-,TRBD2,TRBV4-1,TGCGCCAGCAGTCATTTAATCGGACTAGCGGGGACGAATGAGCAGTTCTTC,CASSHLIGLAGTNEQFF
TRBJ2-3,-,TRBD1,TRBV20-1,TGCAGTGCTAGAGAACCGACAGGGCCAAGCACAGATACGCAGTATTTT,CSAREPTGPSTDTQYF
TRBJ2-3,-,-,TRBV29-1,TGCAGCGTTGAGGGAGGATTCACAGATACGCAGTATTTT,CSVEGGFTDTQYF
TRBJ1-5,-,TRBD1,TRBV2,TGTGCCAGCAGTAGGGGACAGGGGCACAATCAGCCCCAGCATTTT,CASSRGQGHNQPQHF
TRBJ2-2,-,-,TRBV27,TGTGCCAGCAGTGGGTTCTTAGGAGCCGGGGAGCTGTTTTTT,CASSGFLGAGELFF
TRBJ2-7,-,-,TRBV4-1,TGCGCCAGCAGCCAAGAAGGGGCATTTACCTACGAGCAGTACTTC,CASSQEGAFTYEQYF
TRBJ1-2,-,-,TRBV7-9,TGTGCCAGCAGCTTAAGCGGGGTGTACGGCTACACCTTC,CASSLSGVYGYTF
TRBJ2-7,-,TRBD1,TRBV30,TGTGCCTGGAGGACAGGGCTCTACGAGCAGTACTTC,CAWRTGLYEQYF
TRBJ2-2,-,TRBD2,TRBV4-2,TGTGCCAGCAGCTACGGACTAGCGGGAGGGACGAACACCGGGGAGCTGTTTTTT,CASSYGLAGGTNTGELFF
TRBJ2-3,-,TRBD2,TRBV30,TGTGCCTGCTCGCGGGGGGGAGGAGATACGCAGTATTTT,CACSRGGGDTQYF
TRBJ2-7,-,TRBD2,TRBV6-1,TGTGCCAGCAGACCACCGGGACTAGCGGGAGGGCCAGTCTACGAGCAGTACTTC,CASRPPGLAGGPVYEQYF
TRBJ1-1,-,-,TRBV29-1,TGCAGCGTGGAAGACAGGACAGATCATCCTTTCTTT,CSVEDRTDHPFF
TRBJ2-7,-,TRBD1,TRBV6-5,TGTGCCAGCAGCCCGGGACAGTCAACCTACGAGCAGTACTTC,CASSPGQSTYEQYF
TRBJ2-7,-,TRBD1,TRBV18,TGTGCCAGCTCACCGAAGGACAGGAGGTACGAGCAGTACTTC,CASSPKDRRYEQYF
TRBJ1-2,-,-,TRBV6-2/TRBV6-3,TGTGCCAGCCTGAGCTCTAACTATGGCTACACCTTC,CASLSSNYGYTF
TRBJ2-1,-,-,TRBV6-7,TGTGCCAGCAGTTGCGTGACCCGGGACATCTCTACTGGGTTCGACAATGAGCAGTTCTTC,CASSCVTRDISTGFDNEQFF
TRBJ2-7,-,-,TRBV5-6,TGTGCCAGCAGCTTAGATCTAACCTACGAGCAGTACTTC,CASSLDLTYEQYF